Each of the 12 T cell receptor beta chains below was sequenced from the same sample in a study of early T cells in non-severe SARS-CoV-2 infection. Each CDR3 protein is one row after TCRdb ran MiXCR on the 5' RACE reads. The sample consists of 25,000 to 35,000 distinct CDR3 sequences, 2.9% of them appearing once. Material for sequencing was whole blood. The receptors derive from an adult who was a healthcare worker with PCR-confirmed SARS-CoV-2 infection or an uninfected control (not recorded which).

This clonotype came up many times. The CDR3, as DNA: TGTGCCACCAGTGATATCCGCTATGGCTACACCTTC. Amino acid sequence: CATSDIRYGYTF. The chain recombines TRBV24-1 with TRBJ1-2; D gene unclear. This CDR3 is built from 12 residues. V was shortened by 3 bases and J by 4 bases, with 5 bases between the two germline ends. Germline assignment: CDR1 KGHDR and CDR2 SFDVKD.

This clonotype has ten or more counts. This chain joins TRBV20-1 and TRBJ2-1, with D possibly TRBD1 on 8 matching bases. The CDR3 covers 16 residues. V was cut by 4 bases and J by 4 bases, with 20 bases left in between. The germline gives CDR1 DFQATT, CDR2 SNEGSKA (reference sequence). In DNA, the CDR3 is TGCAGTGCTACCGGGTACAGGGGGAGGGAATACAATGAGCAGTTCTTC. It codes for CSATGYRGREYNEQFF.

There are many counts of this clonotype. The V gene is TRBV5-4, the J gene TRBJ2-2, with 16 positions matching TRBD2. This CDR3 region has 17 residues. Germline trimming cut 6 bases from V and 4 bases from J; bases unmatched to any gene: 6. Per germline, CDR1 SGHNT and CDR2 YYREEE (reference sequence). The CDR3 DNA is TGTGCCAGCATGGGACTAGCGGGGGGGCAGAGCACCGGGGAGCTGTTTTTT. Translation gives CASMGLAGGQSTGELFF.

The J gene is TRBJ2-1, the V gene TRBV25-1; 9 nucleotides match TRBD1. V shed 7 bases and J 5 bases; nucleotides not matched to a gene: 3. There are 13 residues in the CDR3. In germline, CDR1 is MGHDK, CDR2 SYGVNS. Here the CDR3 reads CASTGQGDNEQFF. The CDR3 DNA reads as TGTGCCAGCACGGGACAGGGTGACAATGAGCAGTTCTTC.

This clonotype was detected many times. The genes are TRBV6-1 and TRBJ2-3; D ambiguous. The CDR3 is 12 residues long. The V and J ends lost 2 bases and 5 bases respectively, with 5 bases between them. Germline CDR1 reads MNHNS; CDR2 reads SASEGT. The CDR3 protein is CASSEIRDTQYF. CDR3 in DNA: TGTGCCAGCAGTGAAATCAGAGATACGCAGTATTTT.

There are many counts of this clonotype. J is TRBJ1-2 and V is TRBV6-6; TRBD1 might be the D (5 bases). The germline CDR1 and CDR2 sequences are MNHNY and SVGAGI (reference sequence). Trimming cost V 2 bases and J 4 bases, with 14 bases left between them. CDR3 length: 15 residues. The CDR3 reads CASSYGLGTSYGYTF. For the CDR3, the DNA is TGTGCCAGCAGTTACGGTTTGGGGACCTCCTATGGCTACACCTTC.

This clonotype was recorded at least ten times. V gene TRBV6-5 combines with J gene TRBJ1-2; D is unresolved. In germline, CDR1 is MNHEY, CDR2 SVGAGI. This CDR3 has 15 amino acids. Deletions cut 6 bases from V and 9 bases from J, with 23 bases between. CDR3 amino acids: CASSLILDSRDCYTF. The CDR3 bases are TGTGCCAGCAGCCTAATCTTAGACTCTCGGGATTGCTACACCTTC.

This clonotype was seen many times. V gene TRBV5-1 combines with J gene TRBJ2-7; D is unresolved. Germline V lookup: CDR1 SGHRS, CDR2 YFSETQ. CDR3 size: 14 residues. V was shortened by 2 bases and J by 3 bases, with 12 bases between the two germline ends. CDR3 in amino acids: CASSFAGGDYEQYV. The CDR3 bases are TGCGCCAGCAGCTTCGCAGGTGGGGACTACGAGCAGTACGTC.

This clonotype occurred many times. This rearrangement joins TRBV3-1 to TRBJ1-1, with D hard to call. This CDR3 region has 13 residues. CDR1 and CDR2 (germline): LGHDT, YNNKEL (reference sequence). V was pared by 1 base and J by 1 base, with 4 bases between. CDR3 residues: CASSQGRNTEAFF. DNA of the CDR3: TGTGCCAGCAGCCAAGGGAGGAACACTGAAGCTTTCTTT.

This clonotype occurred many times. J is TRBJ2-1 and V is TRBV29-1; a weak D match, TRBD1 (5 bases). The CDR3 spans 15 residues. Germline-derived CDR1 and CDR2 are SQVTM and ANQGSEA. Deletions cut 2 bases from V and 0 bases from J, with 11 bases between. This CDR3 reads CSVETRASSYNEQFF. The CDR3 DNA reads as TGCAGCGTTGAAACCAGGGCTAGCTCCTACAATGAGCAGTTCTTC.

This clonotype came up a few times. J is TRBJ2-2 and V is TRBV29-1; the match to TRBD1 covers 9 bases. This CDR3 region has 13 residues. V was pared by 7 bases and J by 4 bases, with 4 bases of the junction left unmatched. Germline V gene sequence: CDR1 SQVTM, CDR2 ANQGSEA. The CDR3 region has the DNA TGCAGCGCTATGACAGGGGGCACCGGGGAGCTGTTTTTT. Residues: CSAMTGGTGELFF.

This clonotype was recorded at least ten times. The chain employs TRBV19 and TRBJ2-5, with D perhaps matching TRBD2 (5 bases). Trimming shortened V by 10 bases and J by 7 bases, and 25 bases separated the two germline ends. CDR1 is LNHDA, CDR2 SQIVND, per germline (reference sequence). This CDR3 is 15 amino acids long. The CDR3 sequence is CATSPPAGSGVTQYF. The CDR3 region has the DNA TGTGCCACCTCCCCCCCGGCTGGTTCCGGGGTGACCCAGTACTTC.